This section outlines one T cell receptor beta chain sequence together with its context. The data derive from a study of blood T cell repertoires in COVID-19. Study details: The origin of the acute and convalescent COVID-19 samples was the United States, Italy and Spain. PBMCs, B-cell-depleted T cells, or T cells were the source of the cDNA or gDNA that made up the material.

In the authors' workflow: Counts of nucleated cells, estimated from reference gene primer amplification, were obtained. TCRdb's copy holds only in-frame clones and misses some; the assay was immunoSEQ multiplex PCR. That table supplies the V and J calls and clone size; D and trimming were determined from the DNA. The sample consists of some 11,000 clones, 73% of them appearing once. The length of the CDR3 is 13 residues. CDR1 is KGHSH, CDR2 LQKENI, per germline. The ends were cut back, 1 base at V and 4 bases at J, with 6 bases in the middle. The clonotype comes from a human donor in a cohort sampled during active COVID-19. The sample consisted of peripheral blood. The rearrangement uses TRBV18 and TRBJ2-3, with D uncertain. The CDR3 DNA reads TGTGCCAGCTCACCACGTTCCTCAGATACGCAGTATTTT. It specifies CASSPRSSDTQYF.